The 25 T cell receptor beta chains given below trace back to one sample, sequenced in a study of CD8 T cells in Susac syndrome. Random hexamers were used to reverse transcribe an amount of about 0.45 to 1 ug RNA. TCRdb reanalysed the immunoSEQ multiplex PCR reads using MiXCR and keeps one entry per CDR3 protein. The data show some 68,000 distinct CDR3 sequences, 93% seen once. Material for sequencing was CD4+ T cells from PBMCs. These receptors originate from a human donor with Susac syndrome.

CDR3 DNA: TGTGCCAGCAGCGTATACAGGGAAGCGGCAAACACCATATATTTT. Translated, it gives CASSVYREAANTIYF. This rearrangement joins TRBV9 to TRBJ1-3; maybe TRBD1 (6 bases). Germline V CDR1 and CDR2: SGDLS, YYNGEE. CDR3 size: 15 residues. The V end was cut by 1 base, the J end by 6 bases, with 14 bases between. Drawing the rest from reference TRBV9 and TRBJ1-3, the complete variable domain is DSGVTQTPKHLITATGQRVTLRCSPRSGDLSVYWYQQSLDQGLQFLIQYYNGEERAKGNILERFSAQQFPDLHSELNLSSLELGDSALYFCASSVYREAANTIYFGEGSWLTVV.

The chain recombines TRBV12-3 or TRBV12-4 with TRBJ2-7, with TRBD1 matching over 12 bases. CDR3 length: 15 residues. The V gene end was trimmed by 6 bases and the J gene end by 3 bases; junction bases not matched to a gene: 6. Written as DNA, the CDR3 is TGTGCCAGCAGCCCCGGGACAGGGGGCATCTACGAGCAGTACTTC. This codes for CASSPGTGGIYEQYF.

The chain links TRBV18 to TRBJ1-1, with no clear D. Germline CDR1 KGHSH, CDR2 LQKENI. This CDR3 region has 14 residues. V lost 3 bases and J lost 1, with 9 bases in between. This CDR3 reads CASSPSRTNTEAFF. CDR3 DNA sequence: TGTGCCAGCTCACCTAGCAGGACGAACACTGAAGCTTTCTTT.

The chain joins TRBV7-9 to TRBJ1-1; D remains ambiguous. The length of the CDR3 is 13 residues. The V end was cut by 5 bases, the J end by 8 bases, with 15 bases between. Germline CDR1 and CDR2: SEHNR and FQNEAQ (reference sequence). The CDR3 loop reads CASSPSAVLEAFF. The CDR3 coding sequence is TGTGCCAGCAGCCCCTCGGCCGTTTTGGAAGCTTTCTTT.

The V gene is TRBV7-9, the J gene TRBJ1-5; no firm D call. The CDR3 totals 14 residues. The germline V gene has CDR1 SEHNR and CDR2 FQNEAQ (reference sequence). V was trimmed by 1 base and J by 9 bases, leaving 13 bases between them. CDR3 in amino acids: CASSLGGKEGPQHF. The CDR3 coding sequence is TGTGCCAGCAGCTTAGGCGGGAAAGAAGGGCCCCAGCATTTT.

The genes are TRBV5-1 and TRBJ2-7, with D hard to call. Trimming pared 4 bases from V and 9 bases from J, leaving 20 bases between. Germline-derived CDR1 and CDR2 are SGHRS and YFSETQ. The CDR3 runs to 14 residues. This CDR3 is CASSPAVDVLVQYF. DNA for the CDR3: TGCGCCAGCAGCCCCGCCGTGGACGTTCTGGTGCAGTACTTC.

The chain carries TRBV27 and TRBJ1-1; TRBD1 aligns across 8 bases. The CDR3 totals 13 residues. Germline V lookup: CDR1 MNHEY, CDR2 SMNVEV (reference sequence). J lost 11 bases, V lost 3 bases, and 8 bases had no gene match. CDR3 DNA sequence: TGTGCCAGCAGTTTGGAGCCAGGGGGCTCTGCTTTCTTT. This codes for CASSLEPGGSAFF.

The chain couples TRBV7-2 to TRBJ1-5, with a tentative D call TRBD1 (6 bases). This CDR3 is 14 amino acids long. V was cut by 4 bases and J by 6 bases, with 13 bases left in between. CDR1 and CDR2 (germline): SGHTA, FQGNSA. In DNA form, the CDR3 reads TGTGCCAGCAGCTCTAAGGCAGGGGCTCAGCCCCAGCATTTT. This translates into CASSSKAGAQPQHF.

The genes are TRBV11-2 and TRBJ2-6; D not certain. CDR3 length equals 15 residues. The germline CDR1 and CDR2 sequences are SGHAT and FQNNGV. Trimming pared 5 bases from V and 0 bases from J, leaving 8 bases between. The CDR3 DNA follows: TGTGCCAGCAGCCAACAGAGCTCTGGGGCCAACGTCCTGACTTTC. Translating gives CASSQQSSGANVLTF.

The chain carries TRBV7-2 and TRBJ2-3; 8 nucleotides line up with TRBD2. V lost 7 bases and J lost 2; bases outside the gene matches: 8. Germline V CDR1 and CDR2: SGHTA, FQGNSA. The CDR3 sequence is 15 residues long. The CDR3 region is CASTQGGGITDTQYF. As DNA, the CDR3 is TGTGCCAGCACCCAGGGCGGGGGGATCACAGATACGCAGTATTTT. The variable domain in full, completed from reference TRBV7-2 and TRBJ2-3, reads GAGVSQSPSNKVTEKGKDVELRCDPISGHTALYWYRQSLGQGLEFLIYFQGNSAPDKSGLPSDRFSAERTGGSVSTLTIQRTQQEDSAVYLCASTQGGGITDTQYFGPGTRLTVL.

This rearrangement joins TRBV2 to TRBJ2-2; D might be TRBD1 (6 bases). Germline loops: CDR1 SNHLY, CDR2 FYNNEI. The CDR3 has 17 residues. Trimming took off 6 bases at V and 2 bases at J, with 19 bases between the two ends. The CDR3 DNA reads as TGTGCCAGCAGCTACGACAGGCCGATTCTTAACACCGGGGAGCTGTTTTTT. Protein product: CASSYDRPILNTGELFF.

The CDR3 bases are TGTGCCAGCAGCGTAGCAGACAGGGTAAACTCACCCCTCCACTTT. Its protein is CASSVADRVNSPLHF. The chain couples TRBV9 to TRBJ1-6; 7 bases align to TRBD1. Unmatched junction bases numbered 7, after V lost 0 bases and J lost 10 bases. Per the germline V gene, CDR1 is SGDLS and CDR2 is YYNGEE. This CDR3 comprises 15 residues. The full variable domain, its missing parts supplied by reference TRBV9 and TRBJ1-6, is DSGVTQTPKHLITATGQRVTLRCSPRSGDLSVYWYQQSLDQGLQFLIQYYNGEERAKGNILERFSAQQFPDLHSELNLSSLELGDSALYFCASSVADRVNSPLHFGNGTRLTVT.

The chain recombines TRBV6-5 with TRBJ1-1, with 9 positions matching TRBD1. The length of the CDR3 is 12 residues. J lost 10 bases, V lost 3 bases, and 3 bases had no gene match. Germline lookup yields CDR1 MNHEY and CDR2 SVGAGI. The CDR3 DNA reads TGTGCCAGCAGTTATACGGGACAGGGAGCTTTCTTT. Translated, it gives CASSYTGQGAFF.

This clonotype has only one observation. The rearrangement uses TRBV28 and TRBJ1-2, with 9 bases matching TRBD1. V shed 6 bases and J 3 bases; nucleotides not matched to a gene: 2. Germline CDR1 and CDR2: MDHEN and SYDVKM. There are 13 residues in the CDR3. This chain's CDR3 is CASRGQGHYGYTF. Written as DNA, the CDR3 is TGTGCCAGCAGGGGACAGGGCCACTATGGCTACACCTTC.

This CDR3 reads CSARDRLNTEAFF. CDR3 coding DNA: TGCAGCGCCAGGGACAGGCTGAACACTGAAGCTTTCTTT. V is TRBV29-1 and J is TRBJ1-1; 8 bases are shared with TRBD1. V shed 7 bases and J 0 bases; nucleotides not matched to a gene: 4. The CDR3 runs 13 residues. Germline CDR1 and CDR2: SQVTM and ANQGSEA.

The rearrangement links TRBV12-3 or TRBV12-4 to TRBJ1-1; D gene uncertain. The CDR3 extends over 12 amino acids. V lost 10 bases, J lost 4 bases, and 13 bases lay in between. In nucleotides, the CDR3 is TGTGCCACCAAAGGAGAGACCACTGAAGCTTTCTTT. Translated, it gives CATKGETTEAFF.

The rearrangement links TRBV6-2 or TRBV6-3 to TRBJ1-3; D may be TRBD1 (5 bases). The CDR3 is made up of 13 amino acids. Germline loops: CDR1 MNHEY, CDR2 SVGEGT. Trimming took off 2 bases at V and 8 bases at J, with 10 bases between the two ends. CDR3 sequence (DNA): TGTGCCAGCAGTTACGCCTTGGGGGACACCATATATTTT. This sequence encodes CASSYALGDTIYF.

DNA of the CDR3: TGTGCCTGGAGTATTCAGGGCAATCAGCCCCAGCATTTT. It codes for CAWSIQGNQPQHF. The chain carries TRBV30 and TRBJ1-5; D unclear. The CDR3 spans 13 residues. The V and J ends lost 2 bases and 2 bases respectively, with 7 bases between them. The V gene's germline CDR1 is GTSNPN and CDR2 SVGIG (reference sequence). Filled out from reference TRBV30 and TRBJ1-5, the complete variable domain reads SQTIHQWPATLVQPVGSPLSLECTVEGTSNPNLYWYRQAAGRGLQLLFYSVGIGQISSEVPQNLSASRPQDRQFILSSKKLLLSDSGFYLCAWSIQGNQPQHFGDGTRLSIL.

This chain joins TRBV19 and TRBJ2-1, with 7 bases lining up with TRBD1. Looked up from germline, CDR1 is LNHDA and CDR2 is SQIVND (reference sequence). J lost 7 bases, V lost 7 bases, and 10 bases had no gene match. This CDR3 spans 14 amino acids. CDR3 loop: CASTNTDRDNEQFF. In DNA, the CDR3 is TGTGCCAGTACCAACACTGACAGGGATAATGAGCAGTTCTTC.

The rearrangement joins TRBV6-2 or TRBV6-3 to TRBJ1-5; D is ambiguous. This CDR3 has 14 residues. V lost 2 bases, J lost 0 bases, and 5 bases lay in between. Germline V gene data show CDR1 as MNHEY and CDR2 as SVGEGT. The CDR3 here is CASSYIDSNQPQHF. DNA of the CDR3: TGTGCCAGCAGTTACATAGATAGCAATCAGCCCCAGCATTTT.

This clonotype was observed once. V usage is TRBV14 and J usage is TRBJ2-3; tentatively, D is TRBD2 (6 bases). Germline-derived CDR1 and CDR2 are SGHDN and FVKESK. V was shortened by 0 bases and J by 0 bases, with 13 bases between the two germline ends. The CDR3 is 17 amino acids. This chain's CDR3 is CASSQDEDYYSTDTQYF. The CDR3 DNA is TGTGCCAGCAGCCAAGATGAGGACTACTATAGCACAGATACGCAGTATTTT.

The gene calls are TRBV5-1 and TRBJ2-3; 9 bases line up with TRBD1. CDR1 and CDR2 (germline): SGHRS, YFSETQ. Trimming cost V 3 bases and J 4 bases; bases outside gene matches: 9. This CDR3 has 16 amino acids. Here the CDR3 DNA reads TGCGCCAGCAGCTGGAAGACAGGGGGGCCCCCAGATACGCAGTATTTT. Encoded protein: CASSWKTGGPPDTQYF.

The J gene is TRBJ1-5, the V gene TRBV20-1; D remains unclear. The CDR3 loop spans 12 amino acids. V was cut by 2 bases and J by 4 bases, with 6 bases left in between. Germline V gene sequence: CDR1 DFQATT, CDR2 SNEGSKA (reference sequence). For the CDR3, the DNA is TGCAGTGCTAGACAGCCTAATCAGCCCCAGCATTTT. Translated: CSARQPNQPQHF.

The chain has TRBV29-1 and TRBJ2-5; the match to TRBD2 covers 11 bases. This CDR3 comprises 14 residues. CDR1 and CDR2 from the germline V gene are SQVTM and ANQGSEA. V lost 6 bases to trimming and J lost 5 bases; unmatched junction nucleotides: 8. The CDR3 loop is CSVAGTSGKETQYF. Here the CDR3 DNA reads TGCAGCGTGGCCGGGACTAGCGGCAAGGAGACCCAGTACTTC.

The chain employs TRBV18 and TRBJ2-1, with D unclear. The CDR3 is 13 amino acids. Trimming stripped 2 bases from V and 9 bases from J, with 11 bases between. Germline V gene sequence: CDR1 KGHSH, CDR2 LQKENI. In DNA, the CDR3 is TGTGCCAGCTCACCATGGGCCTCGGGTGAGCAGTTCTTC. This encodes CASSPWASGEQFF.